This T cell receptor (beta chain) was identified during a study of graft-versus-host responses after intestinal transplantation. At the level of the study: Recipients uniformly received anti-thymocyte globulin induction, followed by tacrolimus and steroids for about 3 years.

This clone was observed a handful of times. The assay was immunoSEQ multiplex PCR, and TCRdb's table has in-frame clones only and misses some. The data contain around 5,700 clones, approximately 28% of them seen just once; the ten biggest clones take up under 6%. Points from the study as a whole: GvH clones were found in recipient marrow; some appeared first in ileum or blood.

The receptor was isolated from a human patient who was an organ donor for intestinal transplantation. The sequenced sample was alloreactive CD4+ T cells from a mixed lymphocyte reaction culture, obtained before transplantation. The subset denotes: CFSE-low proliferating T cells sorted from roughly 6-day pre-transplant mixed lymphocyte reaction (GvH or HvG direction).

CDR3 sequence reads: CASSLAWGTEAFF. For the CDR3, the DNA is TGTGCCAGCAGCTTAGCGTGGGGAACTGAAGCTTTCTTT. This sequence joins TRBV7-2 and TRBJ1-1; no clear D. This CDR3 region has 13 residues. V was pared by 0 bases and J by 5 bases, with 7 bases between. The germline gives CDR1 SGHTA, CDR2 FQGNSA.